This entry lists 18 T cell receptor beta chains sequenced from one sample in a study of T cells in Graves' hyperthyroidism and ophthalmopathy. Amplification yielded TCR beta CDR3 regions, with RNA transcripts as the source. First-round RT-PCR with HTBI primers amplified the TCR CDR3 region. TCRdb recomputed calls from the multiplex PCR reads with MiXCR, one row per CDR3 protein. This repertoire shows 540,000 or so distinct CDR3 sequences, about half found once; its top ten account for under 20%. Sample: peripheral blood or thyroid tissue (not recorded which). The receptors derive from an adult woman with Graves' disease, either hyperthyroidism or ophthalmopathy (not recorded which).

This clonotype was seen ten or more times. The rearrangement links TRBV6-1 to TRBJ1-5; D not resolved. Germline V lookup: CDR1 MNHNS, CDR2 SASEGT. V was pared by 6 bases and J by 3 bases, with 9 bases between. The CDR3 is 13 residues long. The chain's CDR3 is CASRMDHNQPQHF. The CDR3 DNA sequence: TGTGCCAGCAGGATGGACCACAATCAGCCCCAGCATTTT.

Worth noting for this clonotype: A much more abundant neighbour one base away suggests this may be a read error. No conserved phenylalanine or tryptophan ends this CDR3, so it is likely a read error. The rearrangement uses TRBV4-3 and TRBJ1-1; no clear D gene. Deletions cut 3 bases from V and 6 bases from J, with 17 bases between. This CDR3 contains 15 residues. Germline values: CDR1 LGHNA, CDR2 YSLEER. The CDR3 protein is CASSHVESRLSEAFS. The CDR3 DNA is TGCGCCAGCAGCCACGTTGAGTCTAGGCTTTCTGAAGCTTTCTCT.

This clonotype was picked up a small number of times. The CDR3 spells CSARDQETQYF. In DNA, the CDR3 is TGCAGTGCTAGAGACCAAGAGACCCAGTACTTC. V and J are TRBV20-1 and TRBJ2-5; no firm D call. The ends were cut back, 0 bases at V and 1 base at J, with 0 bases in the middle. Germline CDR1 reads DFQATT; CDR2 reads SNEGSKA (reference sequence). The CDR3 length is 11 residues.

This clonotype was picked up many times. Possible read error: a much larger clone is one base away. The chain combines TRBV7-9 with TRBJ1-1; unclear D gene. V lost 2 bases and J lost 1, with 5 bases in between. Germline V gives CDR1 SEHNR, CDR2 FQNEAQ (reference sequence). This CDR3 has 13 residues. As DNA, the CDR3 is TGTGCCAGCAGCTTACAGGCGAACACTGAAGCTTTCTTT. Translation gives CASSLQANTEAFF.

This chain joins TRBV15 and TRBJ2-5; 9 nucleotides align to TRBD2. CDR1 is LNHNV, CDR2 YYDKDF, per germline (reference sequence). CDR3 length: 17 amino acids. Unmatched junction bases numbered 7, after V lost 2 bases and J lost 0 bases. CDR3 residues: CATSRPVAGAYQETQYF. For the CDR3, the DNA is TGTGCCACCAGCAGACCCGTAGCGGGAGCGTACCAAGAGACCCAGTACTTC.

The chain couples TRBV12-3 or TRBV12-4 to TRBJ2-7; D tentatively fits TRBD1 or TRBD2 (5 bases each). The germline V and J ends were trimmed by 3 bases and 2 bases, with 23 bases remaining between them. The CDR3 has 18 amino acids. The CDR3 DNA is TGTGCCAGCAGTTTTTCCCCCCTTTCCTTGGGGGAGCCCTACGAGCAGTACTTC. This gives the protein CASSFSPLSLGEPYEQYF.

V gene TRBV7-2 combines with J gene TRBJ2-5, with 8 bases fitting TRBD2. The V gene's germline CDR1 is SGHTA and CDR2 FQGNSA. This CDR3 contains 14 residues. The trim removed 5 bases at V and 4 bases at J, leaving 6 bases unmatched. The CDR3 loop is CASSTGGARETQYF. The CDR3 nucleotides are TGTGCCAGCAGCACCGGGGGGGCACGAGAGACCCAGTACTTC.

This chain links TRBV15 with TRBJ1-6; 7 bases are shared with TRBD1. This CDR3 has 15 amino acids. The trim removed 1 base at V and 9 bases at J, leaving 6 bases unmatched. The germline CDR1 and CDR2 sequences are LNHNV and YYDKDF (reference sequence). Written as DNA, the CDR3 is TGTGCCACCAGCAGAGCCGGGACAGTGAGTTCACCCCTCCACTTT. This gives the protein CATSRAGTVSSPLHF.

The chain recombines TRBV7-9 with TRBJ1-2, with D possibly TRBD1 on 6 matching bases. CDR1 and CDR2 from the germline V gene are SEHNR and FQNEAQ (reference sequence). Trimming removed 1 base at V and 4 bases at J, with 13 bases between. The CDR3 sequence is 15 residues long. CDR3 region: CASSLGGGGFYGYTF. The CDR3 coding sequence is TGTGCCAGCAGCTTAGGAGGGGGGGGATTCTATGGCTACACCTTC. The variable domain in full, with the rest retrieved from reference TRBV7-9 and TRBJ1-2, is DTGVSQNPRHKITKRGQNVTFRCDPISEHNRLYWYRQTLGQGPEFLTYFQNEAQLEKSRLLSDRFSAERPKGSFSTLEIQRTEQGDSAMYLCASSLGGGGFYGYTFGSGTRLTVV.

The CDR3 loop is CASSQSKNTEAFF. The CDR3 bases are TGTGCCAGCTCACAGAGCAAGAACACTGAAGCTTTCTTT. V gene TRBV18 combines with J gene TRBJ1-1; D is uncertain. This CDR3 has 13 amino acids. Germline CDR1 and CDR2: KGHSH and LQKENI. V was clipped by 4 bases and J by 1 base, with 7 bases between them.

The rearrangement joins TRBV20-1 to TRBJ1-4; the match to TRBD1 covers 9 bases. There are 13 residues in the CDR3. Germline CDR1 reads DFQATT; CDR2 reads SNEGSKA (reference sequence). Trimming took 4 bases from V and 10 from J; bases not matched to a gene: 7. CDR3 nucleotides: TGCAGTGCTACAAGGACAGGGGTTGGAAAACTGTTTTTT. Amino acid sequence: CSATRTGVGKLFF.

Comments on this clonotype: At one of its ends the junction is not consistent with the germline gene, which may arise from a read error. The J gene is TRBJ2-6, the V gene TRBV28; D is perhaps TRBD1 (5 bases). CDR1 is MDHEN and CDR2 is SYDVKM in the germline V gene. The length of the CDR3 is 19 residues. The CDR3 sequence: CASSPLSWQGDSGTNVLTF. CDR3 coding DNA: TGTGCCAGCAGTCCTCTTTCATGGCAGGGCGATTCTGGGACCAACGTCCTGACTTTC.

This clonotype was detected many times. J is TRBJ2-5 and V is TRBV2; D is unclear. Germline CDR1 is SNHLY and CDR2 is FYNNEI. This CDR3 has 15 residues. Trimming cost V 3 bases and J 3 bases, with 14 bases left between them. The CDR3 DNA reads TGTGCCAGCAGTGATCCCGGGCCCGTAGAAGAGACCCAGTACTTC. Its protein is CASSDPGPVEETQYF.

In the case of this clonotype: Mismatch with germline at one junction end may stem from a read error. This rearrangement joins TRBV10-3 to TRBJ1-2; tentatively, D is TRBD1 (5 bases). CDR1 ENHRY and CDR2 SYGVKD come from the germline V gene. The CDR3 is 16 amino acids. CDR3 amino acids: CASSGTSGSSRYGYTF. In DNA, the CDR3 is TGTGCCAGCAGTGGGACTAGCGGGAGCAGTCGATATGGCTACACCTTC.

The DNA for the CDR3 is TGTGCCAGTAGCCCCTTCCGGGGCGAACAGCCCCAGCATTTT. Translated: CASSPFRGEQPQHF. The chain is built from TRBV19 and TRBJ1-5; TRBD1 might be the D (5 bases). The CDR3 is 14 amino acids. Trimming cost V 6 bases and J 7 bases, with 16 bases left between them. The germline V gene encodes CDR1 LNHDA and CDR2 SQIVND (reference sequence).

This clonotype was seen once. The chain's CDR3 is CASISRGERAFF. The CDR3 coding sequence is TGTGCCAGCATCTCCCGGGGGGAACGGGCTTTCTTT. The rearrangement links TRBV28 to TRBJ1-1; possible D gene TRBD1, 5 bases. CDR1 and CDR2 (germline): MDHEN, SYDVKM. This CDR3 has 12 residues. V was pared by 7 bases and J by 11 bases, with 17 bases between.

In its sample, this clonotype was seen many times. The chain employs TRBV2 and TRBJ2-7, with 9 bases identical to TRBD2. J was trimmed by 2 bases and V by 11 bases; bases with no gene match: 13. CDR1 is SNHLY and CDR2 is FYNNEI in the germline V gene. CDR3 length: 15 amino acids. The CDR3 region is CAGSSRAGGTYEQYF. Written as DNA, the CDR3 is TGTGCCGGTAGTAGTCGAGCGGGGGGAACCTACGAGCAGTACTTC.

The table lists this clonotype with many counts. V and J are TRBV12-3 or TRBV12-4 and TRBJ2-7; 7 bases map to TRBD1. CDR3 length: 12 residues. Unmatched junction bases numbered 5, after V lost 6 bases and J lost 6 bases. The CDR3 DNA reads TGTGCCAGCAGGGGGACAGTCCCCGAGCAGTACTTC. It is translated as CASRGTVPEQYF.